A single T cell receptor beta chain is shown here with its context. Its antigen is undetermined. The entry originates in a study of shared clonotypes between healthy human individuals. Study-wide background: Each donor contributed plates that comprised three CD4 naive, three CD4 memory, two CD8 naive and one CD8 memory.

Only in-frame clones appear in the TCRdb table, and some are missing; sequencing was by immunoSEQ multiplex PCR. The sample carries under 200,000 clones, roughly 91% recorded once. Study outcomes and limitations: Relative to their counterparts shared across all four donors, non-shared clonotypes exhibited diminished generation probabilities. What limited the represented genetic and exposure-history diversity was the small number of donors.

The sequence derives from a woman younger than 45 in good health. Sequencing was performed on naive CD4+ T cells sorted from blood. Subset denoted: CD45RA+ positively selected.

DNA for the CDR3: TGTGCCAGCAGCTTACCGGCAGGGACTTTCCACGAGCAGTACTTC. It is translated as CASSLPAGTFHEQYF. This rearrangement joins TRBV7-9 to TRBJ2-7, with D perhaps matching TRBD2 (6 bases). Looked up from germline, CDR1 is SEHNR and CDR2 is FQNEAQ (reference sequence). V was pared by 2 bases and J by 5 bases, with 16 bases between. The CDR3 sequence is 15 residues long.